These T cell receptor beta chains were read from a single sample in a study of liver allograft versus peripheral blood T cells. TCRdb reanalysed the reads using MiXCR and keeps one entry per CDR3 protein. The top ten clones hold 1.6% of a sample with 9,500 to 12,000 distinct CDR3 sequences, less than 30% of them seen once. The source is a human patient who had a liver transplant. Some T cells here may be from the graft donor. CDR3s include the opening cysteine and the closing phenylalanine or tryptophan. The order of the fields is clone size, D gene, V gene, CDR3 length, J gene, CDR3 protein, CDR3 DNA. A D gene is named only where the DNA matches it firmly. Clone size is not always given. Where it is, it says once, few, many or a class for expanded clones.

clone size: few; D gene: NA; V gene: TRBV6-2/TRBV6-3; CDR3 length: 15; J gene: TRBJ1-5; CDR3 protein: CASSYSGQGNQPQHF; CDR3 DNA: TGTGCCAGCAGTTACTCGGGGCAGGGGAATCAGCCCCAGCATTTT
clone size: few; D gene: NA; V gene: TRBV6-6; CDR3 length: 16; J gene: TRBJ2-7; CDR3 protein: CASSSGTLRPEYEQYF; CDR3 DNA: TGTGCCAGCAGTTCCGGGACCCTAAGGCCCGAATACGAGCAGTACTTC
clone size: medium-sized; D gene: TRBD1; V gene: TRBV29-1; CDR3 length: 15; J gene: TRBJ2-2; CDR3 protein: CSVIPGGWDTGELFF; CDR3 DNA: TGCAGCGTGATTCCAGGGGGCTGGGACACCGGGGAGCTGTTTTTT
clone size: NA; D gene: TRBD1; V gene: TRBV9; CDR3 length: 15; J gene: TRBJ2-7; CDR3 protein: CASGVAPTGSYEQYF; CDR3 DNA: TGTGCCAGCGGCGTAGCCCCGACAGGGTCCTACGAGCAGTACTTC
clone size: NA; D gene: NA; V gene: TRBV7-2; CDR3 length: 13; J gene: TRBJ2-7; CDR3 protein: CASSLMRTYEQYF; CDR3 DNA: TGTGCCAGCAGCTTAATGAGGACCTACGAGCAGTACTTC
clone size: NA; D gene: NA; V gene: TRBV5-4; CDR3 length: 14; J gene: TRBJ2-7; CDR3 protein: CASSLVGGPYEQYF; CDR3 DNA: TGTGCCAGCAGCTTGGTCGGGGGCCCCTACGAGCAGTACTTC
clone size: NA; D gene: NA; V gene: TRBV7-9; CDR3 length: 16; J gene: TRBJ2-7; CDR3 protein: CASSLAGSLTGYEQYF; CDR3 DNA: TGTGCCAGCAGCTTAGCCGGGTCCCTAACCGGCTACGAGCAGTACTTC
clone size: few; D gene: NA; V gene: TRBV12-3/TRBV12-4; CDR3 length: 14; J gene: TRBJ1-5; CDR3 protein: CASSPQSGNQPQHF; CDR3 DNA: TGTGCCAGCAGCCCTCAATCCGGGAATCAGCCCCAGCATTTT
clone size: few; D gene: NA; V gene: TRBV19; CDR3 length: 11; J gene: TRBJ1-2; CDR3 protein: CAAGQGSGYTF; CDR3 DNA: TGTGCCGCCGGCCAGGGTTCAGGCTACACCTTC
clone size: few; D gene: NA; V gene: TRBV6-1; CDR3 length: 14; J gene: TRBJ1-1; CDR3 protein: CASSGRSDGRTAFF; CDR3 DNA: TGTGCCAGCAGTGGGAGATCTGACGGGCGGACAGCTTTCTTT
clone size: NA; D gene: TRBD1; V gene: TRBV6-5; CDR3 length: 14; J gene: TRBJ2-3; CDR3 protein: CVSSYGRGQDTQYF; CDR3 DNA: TGTGTCAGCAGTTATGGTAGGGGGCAAGATACGCAGTATTTT
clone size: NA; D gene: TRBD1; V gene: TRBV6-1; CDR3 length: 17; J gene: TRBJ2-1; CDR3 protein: CASKDGRDRGFWDEQFF; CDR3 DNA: TGTGCCAGCAAGGACGGGCGGGACAGGGGCTTTTGGGATGAGCAGTTCTTC
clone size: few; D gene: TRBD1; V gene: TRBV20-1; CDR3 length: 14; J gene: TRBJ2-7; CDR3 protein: CSATEGTGPYEQYF; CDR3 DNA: TGCAGTGCCACAGAGGGGACAGGGCCCTACGAGCAGTACTTC
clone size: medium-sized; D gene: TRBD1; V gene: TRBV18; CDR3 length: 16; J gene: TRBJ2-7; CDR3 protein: CASSPPETGGDYEQYF; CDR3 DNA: TGTGCCAGCTCACCACCGGAAACAGGGGGCGACTACGAGCAGTACTTC
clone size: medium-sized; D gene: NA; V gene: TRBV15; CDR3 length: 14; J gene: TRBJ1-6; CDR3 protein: CATSTGYYNSPLHF; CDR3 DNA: TGTGCCACCAGCACCGGCTACTATAATTCACCCCTCCACTTT
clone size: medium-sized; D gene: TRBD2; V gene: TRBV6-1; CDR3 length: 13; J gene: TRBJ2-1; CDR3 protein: CASSPGTINEQFF; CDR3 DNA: TGTGCCAGCAGTCCTGGGACTATCAATGAGCAGTTCTTC
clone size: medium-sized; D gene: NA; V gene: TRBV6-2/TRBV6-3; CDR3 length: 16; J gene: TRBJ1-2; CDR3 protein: CASSFSGDPIGRGYTF; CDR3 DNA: TGTGCCAGCAGTTTCTCGGGGGATCCGATAGGACGCGGCTACACCTTC
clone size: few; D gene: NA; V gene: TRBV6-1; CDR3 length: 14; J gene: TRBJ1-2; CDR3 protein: CASRTGLGDYGYTF; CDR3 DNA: TGTGCCAGCAGAACAGGACTCGGAGACTATGGCTACACCTTC
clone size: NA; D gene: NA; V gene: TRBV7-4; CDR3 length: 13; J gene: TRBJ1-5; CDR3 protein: CASSLNAGQPQHF; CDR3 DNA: TGTGCCAGCAGCTTAAATGCCGGTCAGCCCCAGCATTTT
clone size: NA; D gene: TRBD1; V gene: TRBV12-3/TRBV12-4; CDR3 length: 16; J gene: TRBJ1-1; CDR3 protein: CASSLKQGPMNTEAFF; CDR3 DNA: TGTGCCAGCAGTTTAAAACAGGGGCCTATGAACACTGAAGCTTTCTTT
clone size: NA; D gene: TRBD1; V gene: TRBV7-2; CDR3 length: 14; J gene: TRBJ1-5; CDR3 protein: CASSSDRAYQPQHF; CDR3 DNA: TGTGCCAGCAGCTCGGACAGGGCTTATCAGCCCCAGCATTTT
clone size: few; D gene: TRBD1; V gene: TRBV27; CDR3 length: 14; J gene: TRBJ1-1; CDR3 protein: CASSFHTGGTEAFF; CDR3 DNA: TGTGCCAGCAGTTTCCATACAGGGGGCACTGAAGCTTTCTTT
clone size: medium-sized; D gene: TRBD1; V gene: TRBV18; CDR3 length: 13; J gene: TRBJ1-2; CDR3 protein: CASSPGTDYGYTF; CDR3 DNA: TGTGCCAGCTCACCCGGGACAGACTATGGCTACACCTTC
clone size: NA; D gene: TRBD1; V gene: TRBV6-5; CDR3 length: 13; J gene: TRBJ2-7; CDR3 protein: CASRRQGSYEQYF; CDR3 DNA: TGTGCCAGCAGGAGACAGGGCTCCTACGAGCAGTACTTC
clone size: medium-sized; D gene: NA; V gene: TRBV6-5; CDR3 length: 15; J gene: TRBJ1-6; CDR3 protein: CASRTPGPDNSPLHF; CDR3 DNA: TGTGCCAGCAGGACTCCGGGACCTGATAATTCACCCCTCCACTTT
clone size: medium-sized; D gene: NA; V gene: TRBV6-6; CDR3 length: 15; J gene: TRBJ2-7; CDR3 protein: CASSFSSGGRYEQYF; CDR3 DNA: TGTGCCAGCAGTTTCTCATCCGGGGGCCGGTACGAGCAGTACTTC
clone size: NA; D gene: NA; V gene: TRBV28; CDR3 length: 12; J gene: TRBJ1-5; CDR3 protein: CASSPYRQPQHF; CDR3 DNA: TGTGCCAGCAGTCCTTACAGGCAGCCCCAGCATTTT
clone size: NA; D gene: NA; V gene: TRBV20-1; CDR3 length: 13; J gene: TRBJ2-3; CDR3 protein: CSARGGPTDTQYF; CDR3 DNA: TGCAGTGCTAGGGGGGGCCCCACAGATACGCAGTATTTT
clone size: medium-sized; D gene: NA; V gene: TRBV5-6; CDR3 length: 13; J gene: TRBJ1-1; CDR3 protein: CASSLGLYAEAFF; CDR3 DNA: TGTGCCAGCAGCTTGGGGCTTTACGCTGAAGCTTTCTTT
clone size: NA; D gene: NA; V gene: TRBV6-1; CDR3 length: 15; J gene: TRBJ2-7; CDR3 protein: CANRAPRGDRYEQYF; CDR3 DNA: TGTGCCAACCGTGCCCCCAGGGGGGATCGGTACGAGCAGTACTTC
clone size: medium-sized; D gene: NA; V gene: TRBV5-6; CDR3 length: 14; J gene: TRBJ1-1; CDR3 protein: CASSLPGPNTEAFF; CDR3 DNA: TGTGCCAGCAGCTTGCCGGGACCAAACACTGAAGCTTTCTTT
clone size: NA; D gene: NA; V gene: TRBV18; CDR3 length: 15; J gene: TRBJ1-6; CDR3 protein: CASSLEGQSYSPLHF; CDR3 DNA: TGTGCCAGCAGCTTAGAAGGCCAAAGTTATTCACCCCTCCACTTT
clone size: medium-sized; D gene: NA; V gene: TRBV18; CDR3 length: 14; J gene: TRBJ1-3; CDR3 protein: CASSAQSWGNTIYF; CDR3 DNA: TGTGCCAGCTCAGCACAATCGTGGGGAAACACCATATATTTT
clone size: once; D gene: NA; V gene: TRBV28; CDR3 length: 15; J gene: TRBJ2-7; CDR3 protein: CASSLAAGDSYEQYF; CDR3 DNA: TGTGCCAGCAGTTTGGCGGCAGGAGACTCCTACGAGCAGTACTTC
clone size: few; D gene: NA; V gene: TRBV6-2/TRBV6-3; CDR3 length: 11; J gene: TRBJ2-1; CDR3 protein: CASSRGYEQFF; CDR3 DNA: TGTGCCAGCAGCCGGGGGTATGAGCAGTTCTTC
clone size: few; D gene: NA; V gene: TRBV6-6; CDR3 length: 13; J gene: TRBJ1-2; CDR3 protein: CASSTQRDIGYTF; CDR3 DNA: TGTGCCAGCAGTACCCAGCGGGACATAGGCTACACCTTC
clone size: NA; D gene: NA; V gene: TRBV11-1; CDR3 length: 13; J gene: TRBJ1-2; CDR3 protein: CASSLSRMRGYTF; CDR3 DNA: TGTGCCAGCAGCTTATCCAGAATGAGGGGCTACACCTTC
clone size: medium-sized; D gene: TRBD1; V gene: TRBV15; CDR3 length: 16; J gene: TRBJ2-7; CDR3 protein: CATSRDWTGRTYEQYF; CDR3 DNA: TGTGCCACCAGCAGAGATTGGACAGGGCGGACCTACGAGCAGTACTTC
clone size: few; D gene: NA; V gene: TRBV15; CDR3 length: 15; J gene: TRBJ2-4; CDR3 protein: CATSRDSLAKNIQYF; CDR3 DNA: TGTGCCACCAGCAGGGACAGTCTAGCCAAAAACATTCAGTACTTC
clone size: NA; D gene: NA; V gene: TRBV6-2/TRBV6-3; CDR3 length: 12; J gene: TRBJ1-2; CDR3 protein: CASSWTVYGYTF; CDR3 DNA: TGTGCCAGCAGTTGGACGGTCTATGGCTACACCTTC
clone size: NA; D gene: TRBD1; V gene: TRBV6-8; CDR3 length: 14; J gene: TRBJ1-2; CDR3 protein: CASSRGQGNYGYTF; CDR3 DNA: TGTGCCAGCAGCCGGGGACAGGGGAACTATGGCTACACCTTC
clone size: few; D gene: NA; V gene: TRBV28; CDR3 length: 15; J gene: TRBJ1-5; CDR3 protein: CASNSWGYSNQPQHF; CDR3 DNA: TGTGCCAGCAACTCTTGGGGATATAGCAATCAGCCCCAGCATTTT
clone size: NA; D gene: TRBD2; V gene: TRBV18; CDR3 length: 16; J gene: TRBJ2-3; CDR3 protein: CASSPTSGGPEGTQYF; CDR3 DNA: TGTGCCAGCTCACCGACTAGCGGGGGTCCAGAGGGGACGCAGTATTTT
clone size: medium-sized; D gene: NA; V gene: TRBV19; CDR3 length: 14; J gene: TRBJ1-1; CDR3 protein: CATKPAAENTEAFF; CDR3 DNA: TGTGCCACCAAACCCGCCGCCGAAAACACTGAAGCTTTCTTT
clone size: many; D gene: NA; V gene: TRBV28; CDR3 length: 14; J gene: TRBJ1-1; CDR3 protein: CASSPGGGRGQAFF; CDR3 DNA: TGTGCCAGCAGTCCCGGAGGGGGGAGGGGTCAAGCTTTCTTT
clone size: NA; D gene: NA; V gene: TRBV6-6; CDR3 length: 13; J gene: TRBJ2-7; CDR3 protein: CASSKTEYYEQYF; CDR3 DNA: TGTGCCAGCAGTAAAACAGAGTACTACGAGCAGTACTTC
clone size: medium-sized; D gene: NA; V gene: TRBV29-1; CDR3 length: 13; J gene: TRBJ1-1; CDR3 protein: CSVRAQGNTEAFF; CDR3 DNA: TGCAGCGTTCGGGCCCAGGGGAACACTGAAGCTTTCTTT